This TCR beta chain appears in the sequencing data of a study of spatial heterogeneity in lung cancer. Overall study context: Fewer alpha-chain than beta-chain sequences were consistently detected.

Germline V CDR1 and CDR2: SGHVS, FQNEAQ. V was shortened by 5 bases and J by 6 bases, with 17 bases between the two germline ends. CDR3 length equals 16 residues. Unique molecular identifiers tagged every individual TCR cDNA molecule. TCRdb re-analysed the 5' RACE reads in MiXCR, keeping a single row per CDR3 protein. The sample yields under 15,000 distinct CDR3 sequences, about 5% seen once. This clonotype is medium-sized within its sample. For a library built for alpha chains, this beta chain is a stray read; little rests on its size. Time point meaning: sample taken at primary tumor resection. The input material, whole RNA from tumor, nontumor lung or frozen PBMC, was sequenced unsorted.

This receptor was identified in a human donor with early-stage non-small cell lung cancer. Sequenced here: lung tumor tissue, sampled at surgery. The rearrangement links TRBV7-8 to TRBJ1-6; D possibly corresponds to TRBD1 (6 bases). CDR3 sequence reads: CASSDYTGSPNSPLHF. CDR3 nucleotide sequence: TGTGCCAGCAGCGACTATACAGGGTCTCCTAATTCACCCCTCCACTTT.